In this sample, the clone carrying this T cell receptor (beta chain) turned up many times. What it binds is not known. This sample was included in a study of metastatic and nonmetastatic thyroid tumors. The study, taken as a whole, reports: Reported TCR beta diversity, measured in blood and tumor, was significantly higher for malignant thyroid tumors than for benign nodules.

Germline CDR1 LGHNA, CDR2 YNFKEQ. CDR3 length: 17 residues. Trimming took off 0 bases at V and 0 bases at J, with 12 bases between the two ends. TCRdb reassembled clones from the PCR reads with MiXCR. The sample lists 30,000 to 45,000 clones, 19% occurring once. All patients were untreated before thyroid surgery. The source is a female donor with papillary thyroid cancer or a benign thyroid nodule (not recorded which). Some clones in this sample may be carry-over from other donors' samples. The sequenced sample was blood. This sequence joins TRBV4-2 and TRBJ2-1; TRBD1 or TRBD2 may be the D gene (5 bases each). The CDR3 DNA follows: TGTGCCAGCAGCCAAGATAGAGGGACCAACTCCTACAATGAGCAGTTCTTC. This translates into CASSQDRGTNSYNEQFF.